The 29 T cell receptor beta chains given below trace back to one sample, sequenced in a study of blood T cells in healthy people across ages. The second PCR ran about 6 to 12 cycles with a sample-barcoded 5' primer and J-beta primers. A single record per CDR3 protein comes from TCRdb applying MiXCR to the 5' RACE reads. This repertoire shows approximately 780,000 distinct CDR3 sequences, 20% to 30% found once; its top ten account for 2.5% to 3.5%. The same specimen was also included in a second study, on T cells of mothers and their children.

The sample taken for sequencing was blood. The receptors shown here come from a boy between 5 and 17 years old in good health.

The chain links TRBV6-5 to TRBJ2-5; D ambiguous. CDR3 length equals 14 residues. Looked up from germline, CDR1 is MNHEY and CDR2 is SVGAGI. Deletions cut 4 bases from V and 4 bases from J, with 13 bases between. The CDR3 reads CASSLDGLSETQYF. The CDR3, as DNA: TGTGCCAGCAGTTTAGATGGGTTGTCAGAGACCCAGTACTTC.

Concerning this clonotype itself: One end of the junction is discordant with germline, which a read error may explain. The chain uses TRBV6-5 and TRBJ2-3; D gene uncertain. The CDR3 contains 15 residues. Germline V gene lookup returns CDR1 MNHEY and CDR2 SVGAGI. CDR3 bases: TGTGCCAGTAGTTACTCGAGGCTAGTCCCAGATACGCAGTATTTT. This codes for CASSYSRLVPDTQYF.

The sample holds a few counts of this clonotype. The CDR3 coding sequence is TGTGCCAGCAGGGGGATGGATCGTGCCTACGAGCAGTACTTC. Translating gives CASRGMDRAYEQYF. This chain links TRBV2 with TRBJ2-5, with D unclear. The J call may be in error: the DNA end matches TRBJ2-7 better. CDR1 is SNHLY, CDR2 FYNNEI, per germline. The length of the CDR3 is 14 residues.

Details on this clonotype: A junction end diverges from the germline sequence, so it may reflect a read error. The chain uses TRBV7-3 and TRBJ2-5; 9 nucleotides agree with TRBD2. Germline CDR1 and CDR2: SGHTA and FQGTGA. There are 14 residues in the CDR3. The CDR3 is CASSLTPAGGRLFF. The CDR3 coding sequence is TGTGCCAGCAGCTTAACCCCCGCGGGGGGGAGATTGTTCTTC.

This clonotype was detected a few times. V usage is TRBV7-6 and J usage is TRBJ1-4, with no clear D. Looked up from germline, CDR1 is SGHVS and CDR2 is FNYEAQ. The CDR3 totals 13 residues. Trimming stripped 5 bases from V and 3 bases from J, with 7 bases between. This chain's CDR3 is CASSPRPNEKLFF. The CDR3 coding sequence is TGTGCCAGCAGCCCCCGCCCTAATGAAAAACTGTTTTTT.

This clonotype showed up just a few times. This chain links TRBV2 with TRBJ2-5; the D gene is possibly TRBD2 (5 bases). With 6 bases removed from V and 5 bases from J, the gap between germline ends came to 16 bases. This CDR3 has 14 amino acids. Germline V CDR1 and CDR2: SNHLY, FYNNEI. Written as DNA, the CDR3 is TGTGCCAGCAGACCTTCGGGGTTGAGGGAGACCCAGTACTTC. Protein: CASRPSGLRETQYF.

This clonotype occurred once. The chain couples TRBV30 to TRBJ2-7; no firm D call. Between the trimmed V and J ends, which lost 2 bases and 5 bases, there was a span of 10 bases. This CDR3 has 12 amino acids. Germline V gives CDR1 GTSNPN, CDR2 SVGIG (reference sequence). CDR3 sequence (DNA): TGTGCCTGGAGTTTGTCTTCTAACGAGCAGTACTTC. As protein: CAWSLSSNEQYF.

The chain has TRBV12-3 or TRBV12-4 and TRBJ2-1; the match to TRBD2 covers 9 bases. The CDR3 is 17 residues long. Germline trimming cut 5 bases from V and 1 base from J; bases unmatched to any gene: 9. CDR3 sequence (DNA): TGTGCCAGCAGTCCCCATAGCGGGAGTTGGTCCTACAATGAGCAGTTCTTC. It translates to CASSPHSGSWSYNEQFF.

The CDR3 is CASSLKIGAISGNTIYF. The CDR3 region has the DNA TGTGCCAGCAGTTTAAAGATAGGCGCCATCTCTGGAAACACCATATATTTT. The chain employs TRBV27 and TRBJ1-3; D call uncertain. CDR3 length: 17 amino acids. Trimming removed 2 bases from V and 0 bases from J, with 14 bases in between. The V gene's germline CDR1 is MNHEY and CDR2 SMNVEV (reference sequence).

V and J are TRBV19 and TRBJ2-1, with 8 bases aligning to TRBD2. Germline CDR1 is LNHDA and CDR2 is SQIVND (reference sequence). The CDR3 is 13 residues long. Unmatched junction bases numbered 5, after V lost 7 bases and J lost 6 bases. This CDR3 is CASKVAGPNEQFF. The CDR3 bases are TGTGCCAGTAAAGTAGCGGGACCCAATGAGCAGTTCTTC.

DNA for the CDR3: TGTGCCAGCAGTAGACTAGCGGGAGACCCAGAGACCCAGTACTTC. It translates to CASSRLAGDPETQYF. The chain has TRBV6-1 and TRBJ2-5; 12 positions agree with TRBD2. CDR3 size: 15 residues. With 5 bases clipped from V and 4 bases from J, the junction kept 5 bases outside the gene matches. Germline values: CDR1 MNHNS, CDR2 SASEGT.

The chain couples TRBV20-1 to TRBJ2-5, with a tentative D call TRBD1 (5 bases). Germline CDR1 and CDR2: DFQATT and SNEGSKA (reference sequence). V was trimmed by 1 base and J by 5 bases, leaving 17 bases between them. CDR3 size: 15 residues. The CDR3 loop is CSARVGQEMRETQYF. DNA of the CDR3: TGCAGTGCTAGAGTTGGACAAGAGATGAGGGAGACCCAGTACTTC.

This clonotype was seen a handful of times. The chain recombines TRBV4-2 with TRBJ1-4; D gene ambiguous. CDR3 length: 17 amino acids. Germline loops: CDR1 LGHNA, CDR2 YNFKEQ. Trimming removed 0 bases from V and 0 bases from J, with 11 bases in between. CDR3 loop: CASSQDWARTTNEKLFF. CDR3 nucleotide sequence: TGTGCCAGCAGCCAAGATTGGGCCAGAACAACTAATGAAAAACTGTTTTTT.

This clonotype was counted only a few times. The chain carries TRBV20-1 and TRBJ2-2, with D maybe TRBD2 (5 bases). In germline, CDR1 is DFQATT, CDR2 SNEGSKA (reference sequence). V dropped 0 bases and J dropped 1 base, with 6 bases sitting between them. CDR3 length: 14 residues. Here the CDR3 reads CSARDRGNTGELFF. The CDR3 coding sequence is TGCAGTGCTAGAGATCGGGGGAACACCGGGGAGCTGTTTTTT.

The chain has TRBV5-6 and TRBJ2-5; no reliable D call. Near its end, the DNA agrees better with TRBJ2-7, so the J call may be wrong. The CDR3 loop spans 14 amino acids. Germline V gene data show CDR1 as SGHDT and CDR2 as YYEEEE. The CDR3 protein is CASSLGHNMYEQYF. CDR3 sequence (DNA): TGTGCCAGCAGCTTGGGACATAATATGTACGAGCAGTACTTC.

The V and J genes are TRBV10-3 and TRBJ2-1; 8 bases are a match to TRBD2. CDR3 length: 14 residues. Germline CDR1 ENHRY, CDR2 SYGVKD. The ends lost 3 bases at V and 4 bases at J; junction bases unmatched: 2. CDR3 loop: CAISDSGAYNEQFF. The CDR3 DNA reads as TGTGCCATCAGTGATAGCGGGGCATACAATGAGCAGTTCTTC.

The chain recombines TRBV6-1 with TRBJ1-1; D perhaps matches TRBD1 (5 bases). There are 14 residues in the CDR3. V lost 4 bases to trimming and J lost 1 base, with 10 bases between them. CDR1 is MNHNS and CDR2 is SASEGT in the germline V gene. The CDR3 sequence: CASSVGGENTEAFF. The CDR3 region has the DNA TGTGCCAGCAGTGTGGGGGGGGAGAACACTGAAGCTTTCTTT.

This clonotype was recorded a few times. This sequence joins TRBV27 and TRBJ2-7; D is ambiguous. With 3 bases removed from V and 0 bases from J, the gap between germline ends came to 9 bases. The CDR3 covers 14 residues. Looked up from germline, CDR1 is MNHEY and CDR2 is SMNVEV (reference sequence). The CDR3 region is CASSFKRASYEQYF. Here the CDR3 DNA reads TGTGCCAGCAGTTTTAAGCGAGCCTCCTACGAGCAGTACTTC.

This clonotype was found a few times. The junction departs from the called germline gene at one end, perhaps through a read error. CDR3 DNA sequence: TGTGCCTGCAGCCCCCCCGGGACAGGAGCCTACGAGCAGTACTTC. This translates into CACSPPGTGAYEQYF. The chain uses TRBV5-5 and TRBJ2-7; 8 bases agree with TRBD1. Germline CDR1 reads SGHKS; CDR2 reads YYEKEE (reference sequence). The CDR3 sequence is 15 residues long.

About this clonotype itself: The junction departs from germline at one end; a sequencing error may be responsible. This chain links TRBV7-3 with TRBJ2-3; the D is unclear. This CDR3 contains 13 residues. Germline V lookup: CDR1 SGHTA, CDR2 FQGTGA. The CDR3 DNA reads TGTGCCAGCAGATTAAGCAGCGCAGATACGCAGTATTTT. Residues: CASRLSSADTQYF.

The chain carries TRBV30 and TRBJ2-1; no reliable D call. V was pared by 6 bases and J by 6 bases, with 6 bases between. Germline V gene data show CDR1 as GTSNPN and CDR2 as SVGIG (reference sequence). The CDR3 loop spans 10 amino acids. CDR3 sequence reads: CACQFNEQFF. CDR3 bases: TGTGCCTGCCAGTTCAATGAGCAGTTCTTC.

This chain joins TRBV7-3 and TRBJ2-1; 7 bases are shared with TRBD1. V gave up 5 bases and J gave up 4 bases; unmatched junction bases: 11. The V gene's germline CDR1 is SGHTA and CDR2 FQGTGA. The CDR3 is 16 amino acids. The CDR3 sequence is CASSPRAGTAYNEQFF. In DNA form, the CDR3 reads TGTGCCAGCAGCCCCAGGGCAGGGACAGCTTACAATGAGCAGTTCTTC. Filled out from reference TRBV7-3 and TRBJ2-1, the complete variable domain reads GAGVSQTPSNKVTEKGKYVELRCDPISGHTALYWYRQSLGQGPEFLIYFQGTGAADDSGLPNDRFFAVRPEGSVSTLKIQRTERGDSAVYLCASSPRAGTAYNEQFFGPGTRLTVL.

The chain has TRBV20-1 and TRBJ2-5; TRBD2 agrees at 9 bases. In germline, CDR1 is DFQATT, CDR2 SNEGSKA (reference sequence). This CDR3 has 16 amino acids. The trim removed 1 base at V and 5 bases at J, leaving 11 bases unmatched. The CDR3 bases are TGCAGTGCTAGAGGGGACGGGACTAGCTTCTTGGAGACCCAGTACTTC. Translating it yields CSARGDGTSFLETQYF.

The chain links TRBV5-6 to TRBJ2-5; D may be TRBD1 (5 bases). The germline gives CDR1 SGHDT, CDR2 YYEEEE. Trimming pared 2 bases from V and 1 base from J, leaving 12 bases between. CDR3 length: 15 amino acids. The CDR3 sequence: CASSFSWGGQETQYF. The DNA of the CDR3 is TGTGCCAGCAGCTTCTCTTGGGGCGGCCAAGAGACCCAGTACTTC.

This clonotype was seen only a few times. The chain employs TRBV5-1 and TRBJ2-7, with 7 bases that match TRBD2. The CDR3 extends over 16 amino acids. Germline CDR1 is SGHRS and CDR2 is YFSETQ. Losses at the gene ends were 0 bases for V and 7 bases for J; bases not matched to a gene: 13. The CDR3 bases are TGCGCCAGCAGCTTGGCTAGCGGAGTCCCTTCTTTGGAGCAGTACTTC. Protein product: CASSLASGVPSLEQYF.

This clonotype was seen a few times. The gene calls are TRBV4-1 and TRBJ2-1; D is unresolved. Trimming stripped 1 base from V and 0 bases from J, with 10 bases between. CDR3 length: 16 amino acids. The germline V gene encodes CDR1 MGHRA and CDR2 YSYEKL. The CDR3 is CASSQVGLFSYNEQFF. The CDR3 DNA is TGCGCCAGCAGCCAAGTCGGGCTTTTCTCCTACAATGAGCAGTTCTTC.

The gene calls are TRBV7-2 and TRBJ2-5, with 8 bases aligning to TRBD1. The CDR3 covers 16 residues. V dropped 3 bases and J dropped 5; count of bases not matched to a gene: 11. From germline, CDR1 is SGHTA and CDR2 FQGNSA. The CDR3 DNA reads as TGTGCCAGCAGCTTGGATGGAGCAGGGGGCGGGGAGACCCAGTACTTC. It is translated as CASSLDGAGGGETQYF.

This clonotype has more than one count but fewer than ten. The chain carries TRBV15 and TRBJ2-7; D gene uncertain. V gave up 3 bases and J gave up 3 bases, with 9 bases separating them. This CDR3 is 13 amino acids long. The germline V gene has CDR1 LNHNV and CDR2 YYDKDF (reference sequence). The CDR3 DNA is TGTGCCACCAGCAGGGTTTTTAACTACGAGCAGTACTTC. Its translation is CATSRVFNYEQYF.

This clonotype occurred once. The rearrangement uses TRBV7-8 and TRBJ2-2, with D possibly TRBD2 on 6 matching bases. CDR1 is SGHVS, CDR2 FQNEAQ, per germline. This CDR3 has 14 amino acids. V was pared by 3 bases and J by 4 bases, with 9 bases between. The CDR3 DNA is TGTGCCAGCAGCTTCGGGAGTCTCACCGGGGAGCTGTTTTTT. It specifies CASSFGSLTGELFF.